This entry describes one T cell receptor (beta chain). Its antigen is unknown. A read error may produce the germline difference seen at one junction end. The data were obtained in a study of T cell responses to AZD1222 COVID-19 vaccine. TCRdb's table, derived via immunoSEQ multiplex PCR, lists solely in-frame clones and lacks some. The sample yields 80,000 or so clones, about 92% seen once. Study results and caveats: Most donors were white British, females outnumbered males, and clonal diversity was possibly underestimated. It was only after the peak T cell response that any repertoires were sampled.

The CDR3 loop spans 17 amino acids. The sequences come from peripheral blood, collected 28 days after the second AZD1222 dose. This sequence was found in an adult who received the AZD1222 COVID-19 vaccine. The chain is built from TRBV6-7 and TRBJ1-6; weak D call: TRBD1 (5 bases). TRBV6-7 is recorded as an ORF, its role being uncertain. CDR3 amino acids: CASSTDRCFKDNSPFHF. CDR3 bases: TGTGCCAGCAGTACTGACAGATGCTTTAAGGATAATTCACCCTTCCACTTT.